This TCR beta chain was retrieved from a study of cytomegalovirus exposure and HLA in healthy donors (dated by TCRdb to between 2016 and 2019). For context, the study as a whole: A later analysis indicated that the 90 to 150 validation repertoires were generated on the platform also employed for the 666 repertoires of the first cohort. The study was designed to test whether signatures of past pathogen exposure could be identified by cataloging public T cell receptors. A separate validation cohort of approximately 120 different subjects was used in addition to the roughly 640-subject first cohort. To predict cytomegalovirus infection status, the study combined high-throughput TCR immunosequencing, statistical association of individual TCRs with disease status, and machine learning. General findings and caveats noted by the study authors: The validation cohort had no HLA typing available for a later analysis, so co-occurrence within that cohort was assessed over all 120 or so repertoires. Most TCR sequences were observed very rarely across donors, whereas some public TCRs were present in many individuals. It was suggested by the authors that the approach could potentially be generalized to other disease states and immunological phenotypes. Of the cluster scores, around 95% were above 0 in a later analysis, which found that TCRs clustered in the first cohort also tended to co-occur in the 120 validation repertoires. A few of the identified cytomegalovirus-associated TCR beta chains were confirmed in vitro to be specific for cytomegalovirus antigens. The classifier was reported to diagnose cytomegalovirus status with high specificity and sensitivity in both the original cohort and the validation cohort. In the study, about 150 TCR beta chains were listed as associated with cytomegalovirus.

Receptors were amplified or captured by the immunoSEQ multiplex PCR assay. Processing in the source paper ran as follows. A statistical classification framework was built to diagnose cytomegalovirus status from the catalog of TCR beta chain sequences. In TCRdb, the immuneACCESS table is reduced to in-frame sequences with V and J assigned. These tables do not hold every clone; where another copy was compared, an unresolved V gene accounts for under half, and the others remain unexplained. The V and J calls and the clone size are those of that table, but D and trimming were determined from the DNA. In this sample the table shows 92,000 or so clones, approximately 96% of which occur a single time. The ten most abundant clones make up about 0.8% of the sample. The CDR3 has 16 amino acids, counting the end cysteine and phenylalanine. Here the CDR3 DNA is all that survives: 48 bases in frame from base 1. According to the germline V gene (reference sequence), CDR1 reads GTSNPN and CDR2 reads SVGIG. V and J are trimmed by 0 bases and 0 bases, and the gene matches miss 3 bases of the junction.

The donors belonged to the validation cohort of over a hundred subjects, which was separate from the roughly 670-subject first cohort. With respect to this clone: Its antigen is not yet known. The sample holds no much larger clone one base away, and base qualities are not on file.

Specimen: PBMCs. This clonotype was sampled from a man aged 18 to 30 in good health and CMV-seronegative. The chain joins TRBV30 to TRBJ2-4, and TRBD2 matches 9 of the central bases. The base sequence is TGTGCCTGGAGTGTACGCGGGGGGGTAGCCAAAAACATTCAGTACTTC. Its product reads: CAWSVRGGVAKNIQYF.